The 26 T cell receptor beta chains given below trace back to one sample, sequenced in a study of cytomegalovirus exposure and HLA in healthy donors. The PCR contained 60 Vbeta and 13 Jbeta primers. Sequencing was performed with immunoSEQ multiplex PCR; in TCRdb, only in-frame clones are kept and a portion is missing. Counted here are about 95,000 clones, 60% to 85% occurring once; the ten biggest clones make up approximately 4.4%. Source material: PBMCs. These receptors all come from a woman aged 40 to 49 in good health and CMV-seronegative.

V is TRBV14 and J is TRBJ1-1; 10 nucleotides agree with TRBD1. This CDR3 comprises 16 residues. Germline CDR1 SGHDN, CDR2 FVKESK. The V and J ends lost 7 bases and 11 bases, in that order; junction bases with no gene match: 19. CDR3 coding DNA: TGTGCCAGCATTCCCCTTCGGGGACAGGGGTCGTTGGGGGCTTTCTTT. Amino acid sequence: CASIPLRGQGSLGAFF.

The V gene is TRBV30, the J gene TRBJ2-7, with D perhaps TRBD2 (5 bases). This CDR3 comprises 13 residues. Per germline, CDR1 GTSNPN and CDR2 SVGIG (reference sequence). Trimming took 4 bases from V and 3 from J, leaving 13 bases between them. Here the CDR3 reads CAWNRGKDYEQYF. CDR3 nucleotide sequence: TGTGCCTGGAACCGGGGAAAGGACTACGAGCAGTACTTC.

This clone appeared a few times. J is TRBJ1-1 and V is TRBV2, with 9 bases matching TRBD1. CDR3 length equals 14 residues. The trim removed 6 bases at V and 4 bases at J, leaving 6 bases unmatched. In germline, CDR1 is SNHLY, CDR2 FYNNEI. The DNA for the CDR3 is TGTGCCAGCAGATTGGACAGGGGCTCCACTGAAGCTTTCTTT. It encodes CASRLDRGSTEAFF. Combining the CDR3 with reference TRBV2 and TRBJ1-1 gives the whole variable domain EPEVTQTPSHQVTQMGQEVILRCVPISNHLYFYWYRQILGQKVEFLVSFYNNEISEKSEIFDDQFSVERPDGSNFTLKIRSTKLEDSAMYFCASRLDRGSTEAFFGQGTRLTVV.

This chain joins TRBV14 and TRBJ2-3; D is uncertain. This CDR3 contains 14 residues. V lost 5 bases, J lost 2 bases, and 11 bases lay in between. Germline assignment: CDR1 SGHDN and CDR2 FVKESK. The CDR3 bases are TGTGCCAGCAGCGGAGCAGCCTACACAGATACGCAGTATTTT. It yields the protein CASSGAAYTDTQYF.

The chain has TRBV25-1 and TRBJ2-7, with D tentatively TRBD1 (5 bases). The CDR3 length is 13 residues. V was pared by 5 bases and J by 6 bases, with 14 bases between. Germline V gene data show CDR1 as MGHDK and CDR2 as SYGVNS. CDR3 in DNA: TGTGCCAGCAGTCAGGGCGGTGAGATCGAGCAGTACTTC. It codes for CASSQGGEIEQYF.

This chain joins TRBV5-1 and TRBJ2-7; the match to TRBD1 covers 9 bases. Germline CDR1 reads SGHRS; CDR2 reads YFSETQ. The CDR3 extends over 16 amino acids. J was trimmed by 0 bases and V by 2 bases; bases with no gene match: 6. In DNA form, the CDR3 reads TGCGCCAGCAGCTTATTTGGACAGGGGAGCTCCTACGAGCAGTACTTC. It translates to CASSLFGQGSSYEQYF.

This clone was seen once. The CDR3 region is CASSPGTSSDTQYF. CDR3 coding DNA: TGTGCCAGCAGCCCCGGGACTAGCTCAGATACGCAGTATTTT. The chain links TRBV2 to TRBJ2-3; 9 bases agree with TRBD2. This CDR3 is 14 amino acids long. The germline gives CDR1 SNHLY, CDR2 FYNNEI. Trimming took 6 bases from V and 4 from J; bases not matched to a gene: 5.

In this sample, this clone turned up a few times. The CDR3 carries no conserved terminal phenylalanine or tryptophan, so it likely arises from a read error. Because the CDR3's place on the DNA is in doubt, the DNA is left out and the CDR3 is given as listed by TCRdb. The V gene is TRBV5-1, the J gene TRBJ1-1; the table assigns TRBD1, which was not confirmed against the DNA. 15 amino acids form the CDR3, both terminal residues included. The V gene's germline CDR1 is SGHRS and CDR2 YFSETQ. CDR3 residues: CASSAGTGMNTEALV.

This sequence joins TRBV5-1 and TRBJ1-5, with D possibly being TRBD1 (5 bases). CDR3 length equals 15 residues. Trimming removed 3 bases from V and 6 bases from J, with 16 bases in between. Germline V lookup: CDR1 SGHRS, CDR2 YFSETQ. Here the CDR3 reads CASSSTDSLTQPQHF. In DNA, the CDR3 is TGCGCCAGCAGCTCCACTGACAGTTTGACTCAGCCCCAGCATTTT.

V usage is TRBV29-1 and J usage is TRBJ2-5; no firm D call. The V end lost 4 bases, the J end lost 1 base, and 7 bases lay between the germline ends. The CDR3 is 12 residues long. Germline CDR1 SQVTM, CDR2 ANQGSEA. CDR3: CSVAAGQETQYF. Here the CDR3 DNA reads TGCAGCGTTGCGGCAGGCCAAGAGACCCAGTACTTC.

This chain links TRBV6-5 with TRBJ1-1; 8 nucleotides line up with TRBD1. Germline CDR1 reads MNHEY; CDR2 reads SVGAGI. V shed 6 bases and J 6 bases; nucleotides not matched to a gene: 12. CDR3 length: 15 residues. Here the CDR3 reads CASRTWGQVAAEAFF. CDR3 sequence (DNA): TGTGCCAGCAGGACCTGGGGACAGGTTGCCGCTGAAGCTTTCTTT.

This clone was picked up a small number of times. The chain is built from TRBV6-6 and TRBJ1-3; 9 bases agree with TRBD1. The CDR3 totals 16 residues. Germline CDR1 is MNHNY and CDR2 is SVGAGI (reference sequence). J gave up 5 bases and V 6 bases, and 11 bases lay outside the gene matches. The CDR3 sequence is CASSLVETGGRNTIYF. In nucleotides, the CDR3 is TGTGCCAGCAGCCTCGTCGAGACAGGGGGGAGAAACACCATATATTTT.

The V call is TRBV29-1, the J call TRBJ2-2; unclear D gene. Trimming took off 4 bases at V and 1 base at J, with 4 bases between the two ends. This CDR3 contains 12 residues. The germline CDR1 and CDR2 sequences are SQVTM and ANQGSEA. Here the CDR3 reads CSVGLNTGELFF. The CDR3 DNA follows: TGCAGCGTTGGGCTGAACACCGGGGAGCTGTTTTTT.

This clone was observed a handful of times. The chain is built from TRBV18 and TRBJ1-2; the match to TRBD1 covers 7 bases. Looked up from germline, CDR1 is KGHSH and CDR2 is LQKENI. Trimming cost V 3 bases and J 2 bases; bases outside gene matches: 15. This CDR3 is built from 18 residues. The CDR3 sequence is CASSPQRMGTAPNYGYTF. The CDR3 DNA is TGTGCCAGCTCACCCCAGAGAATGGGGACAGCCCCAAACTATGGCTACACCTTC.

V and J are TRBV5-4 and TRBJ2-2, with a tentative D call TRBD1 (5 bases). Germline-derived CDR1 and CDR2 are SGHNT and YYREEE (reference sequence). This CDR3 region has 15 residues. The V gene lost 4 bases and the J gene lost 1 base, with 11 bases spanning the gap. The CDR3 DNA sequence: TGTGCCAGCAGCCCGGCTCAGGGGAACACCGGGGAGCTGTTTTTT. This codes for CASSPAQGNTGELFF.

The V gene is TRBV5-1, the J gene TRBJ1-5; 7 bases agree with TRBD1. The germline gives CDR1 SGHRS, CDR2 YFSETQ. The CDR3 is made up of 19 amino acids. V lost 7 bases and J lost 2; bases outside the gene matches: 21. The CDR3 is CASRQPRDSLPGGNQPQHF. The CDR3 DNA sequence: TGCGCCAGCCGCCAGCCGCGGGACAGCCTCCCAGGGGGCAATCAGCCCCAGCATTTT.

J is TRBJ2-3 and V is TRBV6-4; TRBD2 aligns across 8 bases. CDR1 MRHNA and CDR2 SNTAGT come from the germline V gene. This CDR3 is built from 14 residues. V was pared by 5 bases and J by 1 base, with 2 bases of the junction left unmatched. CDR3 amino acids: CASSLAGRTDTQYF. The CDR3 coding sequence is TGTGCCAGCAGTTTAGCGGGGCGCACAGATACGCAGTATTTT.

The V gene is TRBV2, the J gene TRBJ1-1, with unresolved D. Per the germline V gene, CDR1 is SNHLY and CDR2 is FYNNEI. The V end lost 6 bases, the J end lost 1 base, and 12 bases lay between the germline ends. The CDR3 contains 14 residues. The CDR3 DNA follows: TGTGCCAGCAGACGAGGGTCAGGGAACACTGAAGCTTTCTTT. Amino acid sequence: CASRRGSGNTEAFF.

The chain joins TRBV29-1 to TRBJ1-4; D uncertain. The CDR3 extends over 13 amino acids. With 7 bases removed from V and 7 bases from J, the gap between germline ends came to 16 bases. In germline, CDR1 is SQVTM, CDR2 ANQGSEA. This chain's CDR3 is CSAATAGGEKLFF. In DNA, the CDR3 is TGCAGCGCAGCAACAGCCGGAGGTGAAAAACTGTTTTTT.

This chain connects TRBV16 to TRBJ1-1; D is perhaps TRBD1 (6 bases). The germline gives CDR1 KGHSY, CDR2 FQNENV. Trimming took off 4 bases at V and 5 bases at J, with 17 bases between the two ends. The CDR3 has 15 amino acids. The CDR3 loop reads CASSLQPGGRTEAFF. Written as DNA, the CDR3 is TGTGCCAGCAGCCTCCAACCGGGGGGGCGGACTGAAGCTTTCTTT.

This clone was counted only a few times. This chain connects TRBV5-1 to TRBJ1-2; TRBD1 matches at 8 bases. CDR1 is SGHRS, CDR2 YFSETQ, per germline. This CDR3 has 14 amino acids. The V gene end was trimmed by 0 bases and the J gene end by 8 bases; junction bases not matched to a gene: 6. The CDR3: CASSLGGTGGGYTF. CDR3 sequence (DNA): TGCGCCAGCAGCTTGGGTGGGACAGGTGGAGGCTACACCTTC.

The rearrangement uses TRBV15 and TRBJ2-3, with D perhaps TRBD1 (5 bases). The CDR3 sequence is 14 residues long. The germline CDR1 and CDR2 sequences are LNHNV and YYDKDF (reference sequence). Trimming took off 0 bases at V and 4 bases at J, with 8 bases between the two ends. Here the CDR3 reads CATSREGVPDTQYF. The CDR3 nucleotides are TGTGCCACCAGCAGAGAAGGGGTCCCAGATACGCAGTATTTT. The full variable domain, completed using reference TRBV15 and TRBJ2-3, is DAMVIQNPRYQVTQFGKPVTLSCSQTLNHNVMYWYQQKSSQAPKLLFHYYDKDFNNEADTPDNFQSRRPNTSFCFLDIRSPGLGDTAMYLCATSREGVPDTQYFGPGTRLTVL.

The chain recombines TRBV18 with TRBJ2-7; the match to TRBD1 covers 10 bases. CDR1 and CDR2 (germline): KGHSH, LQKENI. V shed 3 bases, J shed 4 bases, and the junction held 6 bases outside the gene matches. The CDR3 consists of 15 residues. The CDR3 nucleotides read TGTGCCAGCTCACCCTTAGACAGGGGGCAATACGAGCAGTACTTC. It specifies CASSPLDRGQYEQYF. Looking up the rest from reference TRBV18 and TRBJ2-7 gives the full variable domain: NAGVMQNPRHLVRRRGQEARLRCSPMKGHSHVYWYRQLPEEGLKFMVYLQKENIIDESGMPKERFSAEFPKEGPSILRIQQVVRGDSAAYFCASSPLDRGQYEQYFGPGTRLTVT.

This clone has more than one count but fewer than ten. The chain couples TRBV29-1 to TRBJ1-1, with no clear D. Per the germline V gene, CDR1 is SQVTM and CDR2 is ANQGSEA. The ends were cut back, 7 bases at V and 3 bases at J, with 15 bases in the middle. The CDR3 covers 13 residues. This CDR3 is CSAILPADTEAFF. The CDR3 bases are TGCAGCGCAATCCTCCCGGCGGACACTGAAGCTTTCTTT.

V and J are TRBV15 and TRBJ2-7; tentatively, D is TRBD2 (6 bases). V was shortened by 5 bases and J by 2 bases, with 22 bases between the two germline ends. This CDR3 is built from 17 residues. Germline values: CDR1 LNHNV, CDR2 YYDKDF (reference sequence). The CDR3 spells CATSGYGDGGSPYEQYF. CDR3 nucleotides: TGTGCCACCAGCGGATACGGGGACGGAGGGTCCCCCTACGAGCAGTACTTC.

V usage is TRBV4-1 and J usage is TRBJ1-2, with D possibly TRBD1 on 6 matching bases. From germline, CDR1 is MGHRA and CDR2 YSYEKL. V was trimmed by 4 bases and J by 5 bases, leaving 14 bases between them. The CDR3 has 14 amino acids. In DNA, the CDR3 is TGCGCCAGCAGCCTGCCTGACGGGACATATGGCTACACCTTC. This translates into CASSLPDGTYGYTF.